A single sample is the source of the 5 T cell receptor beta chains below, sequenced in a study of blood T cell repertoires in COVID-19. Generated by immunoSEQ multiplex PCR, the TCRdb table keeps only in-frame clones and is missing some. Of approximately 47,000 clones listed, approximately 90% are singletons. Sequencing was done on a sample of peripheral blood. The receptors were sampled from a woman older than 75 with COVID-19, enrolled during active disease.

This clone was detected a few times. The rearrangement links TRBV30 to TRBJ1-6; D may be TRBD1 (5 bases). From germline, CDR1 is GTSNPN and CDR2 SVGIG (reference sequence). The CDR3 totals 13 residues. Trimming shortened V by 2 bases and J by 10 bases, and 12 bases separated the two germline ends. CDR3 sequence: CAWSRRGVSPLHF. The CDR3 coding sequence is TGTGCCTGGAGTCGTAGGGGTGTCTCACCCCTCCACTTT. The entire variable domain, with the rest obtained from reference TRBV30 and TRBJ1-6, is as follows: SQTIHQWPATLVQPVGSPLSLECTVEGTSNPNLYWYRQAAGRGLQLLFYSVGIGQISSEVPQNLSASRPQDRQFILSSKKLLLSDSGFYLCAWSRRGVSPLHFGNGTRLTVT.

As regards this clone: Other DNA sequences of this sample code for an identical CDR3. The V call is TRBV12-3 or TRBV12-4, the J call TRBJ1-1, with D perhaps TRBD1 (5 bases). Trimming took off 3 bases at V and 2 bases at J, with 7 bases between the two ends. The CDR3 length is 13 residues. CDR3 DNA: TGTGCCAGCAGTTTGGGGGGAAACACTGAAGCTTTCTTT. Its protein is CASSLGGNTEAFF.

This clone was seen only a few times. The chain combines TRBV6-5 with TRBJ1-2, with 7 nucleotides matching TRBD1. V was pared by 2 bases and J by 3 bases, with 6 bases of the junction left unmatched. In germline, CDR1 is MNHEY, CDR2 SVGAGI. This CDR3 comprises 15 residues. CDR3 loop: CASSYHNTGDYGYTF. CDR3 sequence (DNA): TGTGCCAGCAGTTACCACAATACAGGGGACTATGGCTACACCTTC.

CDR3 region: CASSILMALNTEAFF. The CDR3 coding sequence is TGTGCCAGTAGTATTCTGATGGCCTTGAACACTGAAGCTTTCTTT. The chain has TRBV19 and TRBJ1-1; no definite D call. CDR3 size: 15 residues. The germline V and J ends were trimmed by 3 bases and 0 bases, with 11 bases remaining between them. Germline CDR1 and CDR2: LNHDA and SQIVND (reference sequence).

The chain carries TRBV25-1 and TRBJ2-1; 8 nucleotides align to TRBD1. This CDR3 region has 16 residues. V lost 8 bases to trimming and J lost 2 bases; unmatched junction nucleotides: 11. Germline V gene data show CDR1 as MGHDK and CDR2 as SYGVNS. For the CDR3, the DNA is TGTGCCAGCCACGCTCGGGACAGGCCCACCTACAATGAGCAGTTCTTC. This gives the protein CASHARDRPTYNEQFF.